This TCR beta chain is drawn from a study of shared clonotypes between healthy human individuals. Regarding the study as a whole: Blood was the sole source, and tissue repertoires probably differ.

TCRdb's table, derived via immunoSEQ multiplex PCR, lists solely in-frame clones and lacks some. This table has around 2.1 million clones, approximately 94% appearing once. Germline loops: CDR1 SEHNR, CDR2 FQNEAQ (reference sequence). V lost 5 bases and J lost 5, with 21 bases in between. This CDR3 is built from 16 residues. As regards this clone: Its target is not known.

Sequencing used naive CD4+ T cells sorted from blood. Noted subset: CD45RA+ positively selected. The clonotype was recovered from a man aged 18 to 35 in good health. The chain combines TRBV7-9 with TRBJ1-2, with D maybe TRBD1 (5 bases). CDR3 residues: CASSPEGSGRLYGYTF. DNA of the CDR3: TGTGCCAGCAGCCCAGAGGGGAGTGGAAGGCTTTATGGCTACACCTTC.